These 31 T cell receptor beta chains were sequenced from one sample in a study of persistence of HIV-infected CD4 T cells. These receptors lack a known antigen. Anti-CD3/anti-CD28 beads served as a nonspecific positive control stimulus. Sorting selected CD4+ T cells upregulating both CD40 ligand and CD69. The libraries were made with immunoSEQ version 4 in survey mode. Sequencing was performed with immunoSEQ multiplex PCR; in TCRdb, only in-frame clones are kept and a portion is missing. The profile shows roughly 48,000 clones, about 87% of them singletons. The source material was CD4+ T cells sorted from PBMCs after approximately 20-hour stimulation, sampled from a patient who received antiretroviral therapy. The receptor source for this set is an adult woman with HIV who was CMV-seropositive.

The chain employs TRBV6-4 and TRBJ2-1; 9 bases agree with TRBD2. With V trimmed by 2 bases and J by 0 bases, 2 bases remained unmatched. Germline values: CDR1 MRHNA, CDR2 SNTAGT. CDR3 length: 16 amino acids. CDR3 nucleotides: TGTGCCAGCAGTGACGGGCGGGGGGGCTCCTACAATGAGCAGTTCTTC. This gives the protein CASSDGRGGSYNEQFF.

The CDR3 region is CASSENRDYGYTF. CDR3 coding DNA: TGCGCCAGCAGTGAAAACAGGGACTATGGCTACACCTTC. The rearrangement uses TRBV10-2 and TRBJ1-2; D might be TRBD1 (6 bases). CDR3 length: 13 amino acids. V shed 3 bases and J shed 3 bases, with 8 bases lying between them. The V gene's germline CDR1 is WSHSY and CDR2 SAAADI.

The V gene is TRBV6-5, the J gene TRBJ2-1; 8 nucleotides match TRBD1. CDR1 and CDR2 from the germline V gene are MNHEY and SVGAGI. This CDR3 is built from 13 residues. Trimming took 7 bases from V and 9 from J; bases not matched to a gene: 8. CDR3 DNA sequence: TGTGCCAGCACCGGACAGGGTCGTGGTGAGCAGTTCTTC. The encoded protein is CASTGQGRGEQFF.

The V and J genes are TRBV7-8 and TRBJ2-3; 8 bases align to TRBD1. Germline loops: CDR1 SGHVS, CDR2 FQNEAQ. CDR3 length: 15 residues. The J segment lost 7 bases and the V segment lost 4 bases, leaving 10 bases of the junction unmatched. For the CDR3, the DNA is TGTGCCAGCAGCTCAGCCAGGGGGCTAAAAAATACGCAGTATTTT. This encodes CASSSARGLKNTQYF.

The chain is built from TRBV5-6 and TRBJ2-2; D unresolved. The CDR3 is 14 amino acids. The germline gives CDR1 SGHDT, CDR2 YYEEEE. Trimming took off 4 bases at V and 1 base at J, with 8 bases between the two ends. CDR3 region: CASSPIGNTGELFF. For the CDR3, the DNA is TGTGCCAGCAGCCCCATCGGGAACACCGGGGAGCTGTTTTTT.

This sequence joins TRBV2 and TRBJ2-2; the match to TRBD1 covers 8 bases. Looked up from germline, CDR1 is SNHLY and CDR2 is FYNNEI. The length of the CDR3 is 14 residues. Unmatched junction bases numbered 6, after V lost 6 bases and J lost 6 bases. CDR3 sequence: CASRADRVAGELFF. For the CDR3, the DNA is TGTGCCAGCAGGGCGGACAGGGTCGCCGGGGAGCTGTTTTTT.

The chain carries TRBV6-5 and TRBJ1-2; possible D gene TRBD1, 5 bases. V was pared by 7 bases and J by 13 bases, with 22 bases between. The CDR3 runs to 13 residues. The germline V gene encodes CDR1 MNHEY and CDR2 SVGAGI. In DNA form, the CDR3 reads TGTGCCAGCAAAATCGCGGGCCAGGGTTTGGGCACCTTC. This codes for CASKIAGQGLGTF.

The CDR3 DNA sequence: TGTGCCAGCAGCCAAGATCCGGTACAAGGGAGTTCTGGCTACACCTTC. Protein sequence: CASSQDPVQGSSGYTF. V gene TRBV4-2 combines with J gene TRBJ1-2; the D is unclear. Trimming removed 0 bases from V and 7 bases from J, with 18 bases in between. The V gene's germline CDR1 is LGHNA and CDR2 YNFKEQ. The CDR3 is made up of 16 amino acids.

The chain employs TRBV19 and TRBJ1-5; no firm D call. Germline V CDR1 and CDR2: LNHDA, SQIVND (reference sequence). This CDR3 is 16 amino acids long. The V and J ends lost 10 bases and 0 bases respectively, with 19 bases between them. The CDR3 spells CATRSPLGDSNQPQHF. The DNA for the CDR3 is TGTGCCACCCGGTCGCCACTTGGGGATAGCAATCAGCCCCAGCATTTT.

The chain is built from TRBV19 and TRBJ1-3; D not resolved. Looked up from germline, CDR1 is LNHDA and CDR2 is SQIVND (reference sequence). CDR3 length: 13 residues. V was trimmed by 5 bases and J by 0 bases, leaving 5 bases between them. CDR3 protein: CASSSVSGNTIYF. CDR3 in DNA: TGTGCCAGTAGTTCGGTCTCTGGAAACACCATATATTTT.

The chain is built from TRBV3-1 (or the pseudogene TRBV3-2) and TRBJ2-5; the D gene is possibly TRBD2 (7 bases). Trimming shortened V by 3 bases and J by 5 bases, and 22 bases separated the two germline ends. Germline V lookup: CDR1 LGHDT, CDR2 YNNKEL (reference sequence). The CDR3 loop spans 17 amino acids. CDR3 residues: CASSQGGNRGREETQYF. In DNA form, the CDR3 reads TGTGCCAGCAGCCAGGGGGGAAATAGGGGGAGGGAGGAGACCCAGTACTTC.

This clone has just a few counts. This sequence joins TRBV29-1 and TRBJ1-1; D ambiguous. The length of the CDR3 is 12 residues. The germline V gene has CDR1 SQVTM and CDR2 ANQGSEA. Between the trimmed V and J ends, which lost 2 bases and 7 bases, there was a span of 11 bases. The CDR3 bases are TGCAGCGTTGAAATTTTATCCAGTGAAGCTTTCTTT. This codes for CSVEILSSEAFF.

J is TRBJ1-2 and V is TRBV15; tentatively, D is TRBD1 (5 bases). The germline gives CDR1 LNHNV, CDR2 YYDKDF (reference sequence). Trimming removed 5 bases from V and 6 bases from J, with 13 bases in between. This CDR3 is 13 amino acids long. Here the CDR3 reads CATSPRTSDGYTF. DNA for the CDR3: TGTGCCACCAGCCCGCGGACATCCGATGGCTACACCTTC.

CDR3 DNA sequence: TGTGCCAGCAGTCCACGACAGGGGGCCTACGAGCAGTACTTC. Its protein product is CASSPRQGAYEQYF. The chain uses TRBV7-3 and TRBJ2-7; 9 positions match TRBD1. Unmatched junction bases numbered 5, after V lost 6 bases and J lost 2 bases. The germline V gene has CDR1 SGHTA and CDR2 FQGTGA. The CDR3 totals 14 residues.

This chain links TRBV10-3 with TRBJ1-4, with unresolved D. Germline loops: CDR1 ENHRY, CDR2 SYGVKD. CDR3 size: 17 residues. V lost 7 bases, J lost 0 bases, and 18 bases lay in between. The CDR3 reads CAITIPVPPSTNEKLFF. As DNA, the CDR3 is TGTGCCATCACGATACCAGTTCCCCCGTCAACTAATGAAAAACTGTTTTTT.

The chain couples TRBV2 to TRBJ1-1, with unresolved D. CDR1 and CDR2 from the germline V gene are SNHLY and FYNNEI. V gave up 6 bases and J gave up 2 bases, with 13 bases separating them. This CDR3 contains 14 residues. CDR3 loop: CASSVRGPNTEAFF. The CDR3 DNA is TGTGCCAGCAGCGTCCGGGGTCCTAACACTGAAGCTTTCTTT.

V usage is TRBV7-9 and J usage is TRBJ2-3, with 10 bases identical to TRBD2. V trimming: 3 bases; J trimming: 1 base; junction bases outside the gene matches: 4. CDR3 length: 16 amino acids. Germline CDR1 is SEHNR and CDR2 is FQNEAQ (reference sequence). CDR3 in DNA: TGTGCCAGCAGCTTCGGCCTAGCGGGGGGCACAGATACGCAGTATTTT. Protein: CASSFGLAGGTDTQYF.

The rearrangement joins TRBV5-5 to TRBJ1-4; D is unclear. The germline CDR1 and CDR2 sequences are SGHKS and YYEKEE (reference sequence). Trimming cost V 3 bases and J 2 bases, with 11 bases left between them. The CDR3 has 15 residues. This CDR3 reads CASSSLLGTNEKLFF. The CDR3 DNA reads TGTGCCAGCAGCTCCCTACTCGGTACTAATGAAAAACTGTTTTTT.

J is TRBJ2-3 and V is TRBV5-6; D possibly corresponds to TRBD2 (5 bases). The CDR3 has 18 amino acids. Germline-derived CDR1 and CDR2 are SGHDT and YYEEEE. V dropped 5 bases and J dropped 2 bases, with 24 bases sitting between them. CDR3 DNA sequence: TGTGCCAGCAGGCTACTAGTTGCTCCGAACTCACACACAGATACGCAGTATTTT. It yields the protein CASRLLVAPNSHTDTQYF.

The chain links TRBV6-5 to TRBJ2-2, with D possibly being TRBD2 (7 bases). This CDR3 comprises 12 residues. V gave up 6 bases and J gave up 7 bases, with 9 bases separating them. Germline V gives CDR1 MNHEY, CDR2 SVGAGI. CDR3 region: CASRGGRGELFF. CDR3 in DNA: TGTGCCAGCAGGGGGGGGCGCGGGGAGCTGTTTTTT.

The CDR3 sequence: CASSYEDRQETQYF. CDR3 coding DNA: TGTGCCAGCAGTTACGAAGATAGACAAGAGACCCAGTACTTC. The rearrangement links TRBV6-6 to TRBJ2-5, with D uncertain. The germline CDR1 and CDR2 sequences are MNHNY and SVGAGI (reference sequence). V was trimmed by 2 bases and J by 2 bases, leaving 9 bases between them. CDR3 size: 14 residues.

The CDR3 coding sequence is TGTGCCAGCAGCCAGGCGGACAGGGGCGGTCAGCCCCAGCATTTT. It translates to CASSQADRGGQPQHF. The chain employs TRBV4-2 and TRBJ1-5, with 9 bases aligning to TRBD1. The CDR3 spans 15 residues. V shed 3 bases, J shed 6 bases, and the junction held 6 bases outside the gene matches. Germline V gene sequence: CDR1 LGHNA, CDR2 YNFKEQ.

The chain combines TRBV5-4 with TRBJ1-2; D possibly corresponds to TRBD1 (5 bases). Germline V gene lookup returns CDR1 SGHNT and CDR2 YYREEE (reference sequence). The CDR3 consists of 16 residues. With 0 bases removed from V and 0 bases from J, the gap between germline ends came to 12 bases. CDR3 amino acids: CASSLAGTASNYGYTF. Written as DNA, the CDR3 is TGTGCCAGCAGCTTGGCTGGGACCGCTTCTAACTATGGCTACACCTTC. The full variable domain, in which reference TRBV5-4 and TRBJ1-2 provide the parts outside the CDR3, is ETGVTQSPTHLIKTRGQQVTLRCSSQSGHNTVSWYQQALGQGPQFIFQYYREEENGRGNFPPRFSGLQFPNYSSELNVNALELDDSALYLCASSLAGTASNYGYTFGSGTRLTVV.

The J gene is TRBJ2-7, the V gene TRBV6-1, with 10 bases matching TRBD1. Losses at the gene ends were 2 bases for V and 6 bases for J; bases not matched to a gene: 4. The CDR3 has 14 residues. Germline V lookup: CDR1 MNHNS, CDR2 SASEGT. The CDR3 DNA reads as TGTGCCAGCAGTGAAAAATGGGACAGGGGCGAGCAGTACTTC. Its translation is CASSEKWDRGEQYF.

The rearrangement joins TRBV7-2 to TRBJ2-3; no clear D gene. Germline CDR1 SGHTA, CDR2 FQGNSA. CDR3 length equals 16 residues. Trimming removed 5 bases from V and 0 bases from J, with 15 bases in between. The CDR3 sequence: CASSKEFQRSTDTQYF. CDR3 nucleotide sequence: TGTGCCAGCAGCAAAGAGTTCCAGAGAAGCACAGATACGCAGTATTTT.

The V call is TRBV15, the J call TRBJ1-1, with D tentatively TRBD1 (6 bases). The CDR3 is made up of 16 amino acids. V was pared by 0 bases and J by 0 bases, with 11 bases between. From germline, CDR1 is LNHNV and CDR2 YYDKDF (reference sequence). CDR3 amino acids: CATSREQGRLNTEAFF. In DNA, the CDR3 is TGTGCCACCAGCAGAGAACAGGGACGGTTGAACACTGAAGCTTTCTTT.

Only one count was recorded for this clone. The chain joins TRBV5-1 to TRBJ1-3; D is unclear. The CDR3 is 16 residues long. The germline V gene encodes CDR1 SGHRS and CDR2 YFSETQ. With 4 bases removed from V and 3 bases from J, the gap between germline ends came to 17 bases. The CDR3 coding sequence is TGCGCCAGCAGCCCGAATCCTAATGGAGGTGGAAACACCATATATTTT. Residues: CASSPNPNGGGNTIYF.

The CDR3 DNA reads TGTGCCAGCAGTGACTCCAGTAGCTCCTACAATGAGCAGTTCTTC. This encodes CASSDSSSSYNEQFF. V is TRBV6-4 and J is TRBJ2-1, with unresolved D. Germline V gene sequence: CDR1 MRHNA, CDR2 SNTAGT. The CDR3 is 15 residues long. V was cut by 0 bases and J by 0 bases, with 6 bases left in between.

The chain uses TRBV9 and TRBJ2-1; 9 bases match TRBD2. Germline CDR1 reads SGDLS; CDR2 reads YYNGEE. CDR3 length: 15 residues. The V gene end was trimmed by 0 bases and the J gene end by 8 bases; junction bases not matched to a gene: 6. The CDR3 sequence is CASSVAASGAYEQFF. CDR3 bases: TGTGCCAGCAGCGTAGCGGCTAGCGGGGCCTATGAGCAGTTCTTC.

The chain recombines TRBV27 with TRBJ1-2, with D unresolved. CDR1 MNHEY and CDR2 SMNVEV come from the germline V gene (reference sequence). This CDR3 has 14 residues. Deletions cut 5 bases from V and 5 bases from J, with 15 bases between. The CDR3 sequence is CASSPHQINYGYTF. The CDR3 DNA is TGTGCCAGCAGTCCCCATCAGATAAATTATGGCTACACCTTC.

The chain uses TRBV7-9 and TRBJ1-2; 7 bases fit TRBD1. Germline assignment: CDR1 SEHNR and CDR2 FQNEAQ (reference sequence). Trimming cost V 6 bases and J 10 bases; bases outside gene matches: 11. There are 13 residues in the CDR3. Written as DNA, the CDR3 is TGTGCCAGCAGTTCCGACAGGGTAGGCAACTACACCTTC. Its translation is CASSSDRVGNYTF.